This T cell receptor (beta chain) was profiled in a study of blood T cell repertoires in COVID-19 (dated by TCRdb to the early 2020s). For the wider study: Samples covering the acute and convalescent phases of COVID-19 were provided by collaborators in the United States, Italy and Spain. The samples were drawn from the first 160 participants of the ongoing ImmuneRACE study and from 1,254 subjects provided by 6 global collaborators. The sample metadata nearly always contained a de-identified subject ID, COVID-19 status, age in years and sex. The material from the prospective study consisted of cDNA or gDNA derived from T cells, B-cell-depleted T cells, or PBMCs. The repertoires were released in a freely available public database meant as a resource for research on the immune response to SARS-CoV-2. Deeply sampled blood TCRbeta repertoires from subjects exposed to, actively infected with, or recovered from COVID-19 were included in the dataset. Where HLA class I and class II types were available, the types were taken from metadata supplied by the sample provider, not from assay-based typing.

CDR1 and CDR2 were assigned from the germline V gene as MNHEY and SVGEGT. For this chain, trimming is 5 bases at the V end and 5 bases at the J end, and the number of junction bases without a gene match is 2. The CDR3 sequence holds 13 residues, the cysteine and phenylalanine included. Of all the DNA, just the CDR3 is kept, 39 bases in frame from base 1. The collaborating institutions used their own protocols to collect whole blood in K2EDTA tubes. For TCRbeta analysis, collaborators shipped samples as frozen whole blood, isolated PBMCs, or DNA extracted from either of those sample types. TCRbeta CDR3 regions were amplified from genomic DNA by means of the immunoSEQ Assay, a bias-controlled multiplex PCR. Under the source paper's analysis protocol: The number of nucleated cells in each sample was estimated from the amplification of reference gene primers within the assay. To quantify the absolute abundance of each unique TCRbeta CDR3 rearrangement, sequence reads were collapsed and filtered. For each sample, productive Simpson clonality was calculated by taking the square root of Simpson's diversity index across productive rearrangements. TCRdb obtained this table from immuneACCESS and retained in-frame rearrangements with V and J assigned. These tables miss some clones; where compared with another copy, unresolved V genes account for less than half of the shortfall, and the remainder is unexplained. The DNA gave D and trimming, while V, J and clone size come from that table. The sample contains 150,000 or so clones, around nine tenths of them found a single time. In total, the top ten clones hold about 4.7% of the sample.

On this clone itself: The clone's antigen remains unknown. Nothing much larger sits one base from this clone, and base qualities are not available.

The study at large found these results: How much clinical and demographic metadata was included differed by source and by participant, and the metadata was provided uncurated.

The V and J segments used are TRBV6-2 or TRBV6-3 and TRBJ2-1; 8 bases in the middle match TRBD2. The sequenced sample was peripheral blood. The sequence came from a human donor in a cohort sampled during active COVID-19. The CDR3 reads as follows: CASSSGGHNEQFF. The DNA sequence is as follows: TGTGCCAGCAGTAGCGGGGGTCACAATGAGCAGTTCTTC.